This passage covers 7 T cell receptor beta chains from one sample sequenced in a study of blood T cell repertoires in COVID-19. Profiling relied on immunoSEQ multiplex PCR, and the TCRdb table lists in-frame clones only, not all of them. The repertoire holds over 100,000 clones, 85% to 90% seen once, with 2% to 2.5% in the top ten. The sequencing input was peripheral blood. The source of these receptors is a man aged 50-60 years with active COVID-19.

This chain joins TRBV11-2 and TRBJ1-4; weak D call: TRBD1 (6 bases). This CDR3 has 13 residues. Germline values: CDR1 SGHAT, CDR2 FQNNGV. V shed 5 bases and J shed 10 bases, with 14 bases lying between them. CDR3 nucleotides: TGTGCCAGCAGCCCACGGACAGAGGGAAAACTGTTTTTT. Protein: CASSPRTEGKLFF.

The V and J genes are TRBV18 and TRBJ2-2, with D possibly matching TRBD1 (6 bases). CDR3 length: 16 amino acids. The V gene lost 2 bases and the J gene lost 0 bases, with 10 bases spanning the gap. Per the germline V gene, CDR1 is KGHSH and CDR2 is LQKENI. The CDR3 bases are TGTGCCAGCTCACCAAACCCAGGGGCGAACACCGGGGAGCTGTTTTTT. It codes for CASSPNPGANTGELFF.

The rearrangement joins TRBV7-2 to TRBJ1-5; 9 bases match TRBD1. The V segment lost 3 bases and the J segment 5 bases; nucleotides outside the gene matches: 2. This CDR3 region has 14 residues. Germline lookup yields CDR1 SGHTA and CDR2 FQGNSA. The chain's CDR3 is CASSFRQGDQPQHF. CDR3 DNA sequence: TGTGCCAGCAGCTTTCGACAGGGGGATCAGCCCCAGCATTTT.

CDR3 amino acids: CASSVQGDTEAFF. CDR3 nucleotide sequence: TGCGCCAGCAGCGTGCAGGGGGACACTGAAGCTTTCTTT. The chain carries TRBV5-1 and TRBJ1-1; 7 positions agree with TRBD1. Trimming cost V 4 bases and J 3 bases; bases outside gene matches: 3. From germline, CDR1 is SGHRS and CDR2 YFSETQ. The CDR3 sequence is 13 residues long. The whole variable domain, filled in from reference TRBV5-1 and TRBJ1-1, reads KAGVTQTPRYLIKTRGQQVTLSCSPISGHRSVSWYQQTPGQGLQFLFEYFSETQRNKGNFPGRFSGRQFSNSRSEMNVSTLELGDSALYLCASSVQGDTEAFFGQGTRLTVV.

In its sample, this clone was seen a few times. The chain joins TRBV7-9 to TRBJ1-6; the D gene is possibly TRBD1 (6 bases). V lost 4 bases to trimming and J lost 9 bases, with 13 bases between them. Per germline, CDR1 SEHNR and CDR2 FQNEAQ (reference sequence). The CDR3 extends over 14 amino acids. The CDR3 nucleotides read TGTGCCAGCAGCTCAGCCGCGGGGGCTTCACCCCTCCACTTT. This encodes CASSSAAGASPLHF.

The chain joins TRBV6-5 to TRBJ2-2, with D possibly being TRBD2 (6 bases). The V end lost 4 bases, the J end lost 6 bases, and 15 bases lay between the germline ends. Looked up from germline, CDR1 is MNHEY and CDR2 is SVGAGI. This CDR3 has 15 amino acids. The CDR3 region has the DNA TGTGCCAGCAGTTTTAGGAGGGAACGACCCGGGGAGCTGTTTTTT. Translation gives CASSFRRERPGELFF.

On this clone: This sample also contains other DNA sequences that code for the same CDR3. The V and J genes are TRBV18 and TRBJ1-2, with a possible D match to TRBD1 (5 bases). The CDR3 consists of 13 residues. Trimming took off 2 bases at V and 4 bases at J, with 8 bases between the two ends. Germline lookup yields CDR1 KGHSH and CDR2 LQKENI. The DNA for the CDR3 is TGTGCCAGCTCACCAGACAGATCCTATGGCTACACCTTC. Encoded protein: CASSPDRSYGYTF. The full variable domain, with the rest looked up from reference TRBV18 and TRBJ1-2, is NAGVMQNPRHLVRRRGQEARLRCSPMKGHSHVYWYRQLPEEGLKFMVYLQKENIIDESGMPKERFSAEFPKEGPSILRIQQVVRGDSAAYFCASSPDRSYGYTFGSGTRLTVV.